One and the same sample provided the 27 T cell receptor beta chains below, sequenced in a study of cytomegalovirus exposure and HLA in healthy donors. Generated by immunoSEQ multiplex PCR, the TCRdb table keeps only in-frame clones and is missing some. The data hold about 58,000 clones, with roughly nine tenths observed a single time. Sequencing was carried out using PBMCs. These receptors all come from a man aged 18 to 30 in good health and CMV-seronegative.

The CDR3 loop reads CASRPQSGGLGQPQHF. For the CDR3, the DNA is TGTGCCAGCAGACCTCAAAGCGGGGGGCTGGGTCAGCCCCAGCATTTT. This chain uses TRBV28 with TRBJ1-5; D may be TRBD1 (6 bases). Trimming removed 6 bases at V and 6 bases at J, with 21 bases between. In germline, CDR1 is MDHEN, CDR2 SYDVKM. The length of the CDR3 is 16 residues.

The chain combines TRBV9 with TRBJ1-1; TRBD1 is a possible D gene (6 bases). The V and J ends lost 1 base and 4 bases respectively, with 14 bases between them. The CDR3 spans 15 residues. Per germline, CDR1 SGDLS and CDR2 YYNGEE. This CDR3 is CASSVSGGRGTEAFF. Written as DNA, the CDR3 is TGTGCCAGCAGCGTATCGGGGGGCCGAGGCACTGAAGCTTTCTTT. Looking up the rest from reference TRBV9 and TRBJ1-1 gives the full variable domain: DSGVTQTPKHLITATGQRVTLRCSPRSGDLSVYWYQQSLDQGLQFLIQYYNGEERAKGNILERFSAQQFPDLHSELNLSSLELGDSALYFCASSVSGGRGTEAFFGQGTRLTVV.

J is TRBJ1-2 and V is TRBV27; possibly TRBD1 for D (5 bases). Trimming took off 3 bases at V and 3 bases at J, with 8 bases between the two ends. This CDR3 region has 13 residues. Germline-derived CDR1 and CDR2 are MNHEY and SMNVEV (reference sequence). In nucleotides, the CDR3 is TGTGCCAGCAGTTTTGTAGGGGACTATGGCTACACCTTC. This sequence encodes CASSFVGDYGYTF.

The chain joins TRBV4-2 to TRBJ2-2; the D gene is possibly TRBD2 (5 bases). The CDR3 extends over 16 amino acids. Trimming removed 6 bases at V and 7 bases at J, with 21 bases between. From germline, CDR1 is LGHNA and CDR2 YNFKEQ. The CDR3 sequence: CASSLSGVEGGGELFF. Written as DNA, the CDR3 is TGTGCCAGCAGTCTCTCTGGGGTCGAGGGCGGCGGGGAGCTGTTTTTT.

V usage is TRBV5-1 and J usage is TRBJ2-2, with 7 bases aligning to TRBD2. This CDR3 spans 16 amino acids. From germline, CDR1 is SGHRS and CDR2 YFSETQ. With V trimmed by 0 bases and J by 2 bases, 4 bases remained unmatched. This CDR3 reads CASSLGASGNTGELFF. For the CDR3, the DNA is TGCGCCAGCAGCTTGGGCGCTAGCGGCAACACCGGGGAGCTGTTTTTT.

The chain recombines TRBV5-8 with TRBJ2-5, with D possibly TRBD1 on 6 matching bases. The V gene lost 7 bases and the J gene lost 2 bases, with 21 bases spanning the gap. The CDR3 consists of 16 residues. From germline, CDR1 is SGHTS and CDR2 YDEGEE. The CDR3 region is CASRKRGNKLQETQYF. In DNA form, the CDR3 reads TGTGCCAGCCGAAAGAGGGGGAATAAACTTCAAGAGACCCAGTACTTC. Drawing the rest from reference TRBV5-8 and TRBJ2-5, the complete variable domain is EAGVTQSPTHLIKTRGQQATLRCSPISGHTSVYWYQQALGLGLQFLLWYDEGEERNRGNFPPRFSGRQFPNYSSELNVNALELEDSALYLCASRKRGNKLQETQYFGPGTRLLVL.

The CDR3 spells CASSAITGTGELFF. As DNA, the CDR3 is TGTGCCAGCAGCGCGATCACAGGCACCGGGGAGCTGTTTTTT. The chain carries TRBV9 and TRBJ2-2; a weak D match, TRBD1 (5 bases). The CDR3 runs 14 residues. CDR1 and CDR2 (germline): SGDLS, YYNGEE. Trimming left V 3 bases short and J 4 bases short, with 10 bases between.

The chain recombines TRBV7-2 with TRBJ2-7, with D possibly TRBD2 on 5 matching bases. Trimming took off 1 base at V and 3 bases at J, with 7 bases between the two ends. CDR1 SGHTA and CDR2 FQGNSA come from the germline V gene. This CDR3 contains 13 residues. The CDR3 loop is CASSLGRDYEQYF. CDR3 nucleotide sequence: TGTGCCAGCAGCTTAGGACGGGACTACGAGCAGTACTTC.

V and J are TRBV12-5 and TRBJ1-5; possibly TRBD1 for D (6 bases). Trimming removed 6 bases at V and 2 bases at J, with 14 bases between. The germline gives CDR1 LGHNT, CDR2 FRNRAP. The length of the CDR3 is 15 residues. CDR3 nucleotides: TGTGCTAGTGGGCCAGGGGTCGACGGCAATCAGCCCCAGCATTTT. Its protein is CASGPGVDGNQPQHF.

The chain uses TRBV5-1 and TRBJ1-1; TRBD1 agrees at 9 bases. The J segment lost 5 bases and the V segment lost 3 bases, leaving 11 bases of the junction unmatched. There are 16 residues in the CDR3. Germline V gene sequence: CDR1 SGHRS, CDR2 YFSETQ. CDR3 nucleotide sequence: TGCGCCAGCAGCTCACAATGGGACAGGGCGGGTACTGAAGCTTTCTTT. Its translation is CASSSQWDRAGTEAFF.

The chain couples TRBV19 to TRBJ2-7, with a possible D match to TRBD2 (6 bases). CDR3 length equals 14 residues. V dropped 6 bases and J dropped 0 bases, with 12 bases sitting between them. Germline CDR1 LNHDA, CDR2 SQIVND (reference sequence). The chain's CDR3 is CASSLEGHSYEQYF. DNA for the CDR3: TGTGCCAGTAGCCTGGAGGGGCACTCCTACGAGCAGTACTTC.

This clone was detected once. The chain recombines TRBV6-5 with TRBJ2-7; TRBD1 matches at 9 bases. Trimming cost V 6 bases and J 3 bases; bases outside gene matches: 9. CDR3 size: 15 residues. Germline lookup yields CDR1 MNHEY and CDR2 SVGAGI. The CDR3 here is CASSSLDRGNYEQYF. As DNA, the CDR3 is TGTGCCAGCAGCTCGTTAGACAGGGGGAACTACGAGCAGTACTTC.

The chain has TRBV5-6 and TRBJ2-2; 8 positions agree with TRBD2. This CDR3 contains 19 residues. CDR1 SGHDT and CDR2 YYEEEE come from the germline V gene. V gave up 0 bases and J gave up 0 bases; unmatched junction bases: 10. The CDR3 region has the DNA TGTGCCAGCAGCTTGGGGTCTTGGGGCGGGAGGCCGAACACCGGGGAGCTGTTTTTT. Its protein product is CASSLGSWGGRPNTGELFF.

The chain links TRBV5-1 to TRBJ2-4, with D tentatively TRBD2 (5 bases). V was shortened by 4 bases and J by 3 bases, with 17 bases between the two germline ends. The CDR3 runs to 16 residues. The germline V gene has CDR1 SGHRS and CDR2 YFSETQ. CDR3 in amino acids: CASSPPGSVNKNIQYF. For the CDR3, the DNA is TGCGCCAGCAGCCCCCCGGGGTCGGTAAACAAAAACATTCAGTACTTC.

This clone was picked up a small number of times. The chain recombines TRBV27 with TRBJ2-7; D perhaps matches TRBD1 (6 bases). The CDR3 has 13 residues. Trimming pared 6 bases from V and 3 bases from J, leaving 12 bases between. The germline V gene has CDR1 MNHEY and CDR2 SMNVEV (reference sequence). The CDR3 DNA reads TGTGCCAGCAGCAGGGGAGCGCTCTACGAGCAGTACTTC. Residues: CASSRGALYEQYF.

This rearrangement joins TRBV10-2 to TRBJ2-7; maybe TRBD1 (6 bases). Trimming left V 6 bases short and J 2 bases short, with 17 bases between. The CDR3 has 15 amino acids. Germline V gene data show CDR1 as WSHSY and CDR2 as SAAADI. CDR3 in DNA: TGCGCCAGCAGCCGGACAGCGATTGGGACCTACGAGCAGTACTTC. Its translation is CASSRTAIGTYEQYF.

V is TRBV7-3 and J is TRBJ1-1; D gene unclear. The CDR3 covers 13 residues. Germline CDR1 SGHTA, CDR2 FQGTGA. Trimming removed 0 bases at V and 1 base at J, with 3 bases between. The CDR3 reads CASSLTKNTEAFF. The CDR3 region has the DNA TGTGCCAGCAGCTTAACCAAGAACACTGAAGCTTTCTTT. Full variable domain (rest looked up from reference TRBV7-3 and TRBJ1-1): GAGVSQTPSNKVTEKGKYVELRCDPISGHTALYWYRQSLGQGPEFLIYFQGTGAADDSGLPNDRFFAVRPEGSVSTLKIQRTERGDSAVYLCASSLTKNTEAFFGQGTRLTVV.

The chain employs TRBV7-3 and TRBJ2-1; 8 bases fit TRBD2. CDR1 is SGHTA and CDR2 is FQGTGA in the germline V gene. The trim removed 1 base at V and 9 bases at J, leaving 8 bases unmatched. The length of the CDR3 is 15 residues. The chain's CDR3 is CASSLKAGGGGEQFF. The CDR3 nucleotides are TGTGCCAGCAGCTTAAAGGCGGGAGGAGGCGGTGAGCAGTTCTTC.

V usage is TRBV6-1 and J usage is TRBJ1-4; the D gene is possibly TRBD1 (5 bases). Germline CDR1 reads MNHNS; CDR2 reads SASEGT. CDR3 length: 13 amino acids. Trimming left V 6 bases short and J 4 bases short, with 9 bases between. CDR3 protein: CASSRDFNEKLFF. CDR3 coding DNA: TGTGCCAGCAGCCGGGACTTTAATGAAAAACTGTTTTTT.

The chain uses TRBV2 and TRBJ2-3, with 7 positions matching TRBD2. Unmatched junction bases numbered 17, after V lost 2 bases and J lost 6 bases. CDR1 and CDR2 (germline): SNHLY, FYNNEI. The CDR3 loop spans 18 amino acids. The CDR3 here is CASSEFRVGGGPRDTQYF. In nucleotides, the CDR3 is TGTGCCAGCAGTGAATTTCGAGTCGGGGGAGGGCCAAGGGATACGCAGTATTTT.

In this sample, this clone turned up a few times. The rearrangement links TRBV18 to TRBJ2-3; 7 bases align to TRBD1. Germline CDR1 and CDR2: KGHSH and LQKENI. J gave up 6 bases and V 8 bases, and 2 bases lay outside the gene matches. The CDR3 totals 11 residues. The CDR3 reads CASRQGDTQYF. The CDR3 region has the DNA TGTGCCAGCCGACAGGGTGATACGCAGTATTTT.

This sequence joins TRBV5-1 and TRBJ1-2; tentatively, D is TRBD1 (5 bases). The germline gives CDR1 SGHRS, CDR2 YFSETQ. V lost 4 bases to trimming and J lost 5 bases, with 18 bases between them. The CDR3 has 15 amino acids. The CDR3 loop is CASSKRPARDYGYTF. The CDR3 region has the DNA TGCGCCAGCAGCAAGCGCCCCGCCAGGGATTATGGCTACACCTTC. Using reference TRBV5-1 and TRBJ1-2 for the parts outside the CDR3, the full variable domain is KAGVTQTPRYLIKTRGQQVTLSCSPISGHRSVSWYQQTPGQGLQFLFEYFSETQRNKGNFPGRFSGRQFSNSRSEMNVSTLELGDSALYLCASSKRPARDYGYTFGSGTRLTVV.

This chain uses TRBV19 with TRBJ2-2; a weak D match, TRBD1 (6 bases). The germline CDR1 and CDR2 sequences are LNHDA and SQIVND (reference sequence). There are 14 residues in the CDR3. The ends were cut back, 5 bases at V and 9 bases at J, with 16 bases in the middle. The DNA for the CDR3 is TGTGCCAGTAGTGTGGACAGCGCAATCCGGGAGCTGTTTTTT. Translating gives CASSVDSAIRELFF.

This clone was picked up a small number of times. The gene calls are TRBV11-2 and TRBJ2-5, with 7 positions matching TRBD1. CDR1 is SGHAT, CDR2 FQNNGV, per germline. The CDR3 totals 14 residues. Trimming at V came to 0 bases and at J to 7 bases, leaving 5 bases not matched to a gene. The CDR3 bases are TGTGCCAGCAGCTTAGACAGGGGGTGGGTGACCCAGTACTTC. It yields the protein CASSLDRGWVTQYF.

V usage is TRBV9 and J usage is TRBJ2-7; D is unclear. V was trimmed by 3 bases and J by 4 bases, leaving 11 bases between them. The CDR3 is made up of 13 amino acids. Germline V lookup: CDR1 SGDLS, CDR2 YYNGEE. The CDR3 loop is CASSARNGYEQYF. The CDR3 region has the DNA TGTGCCAGCAGCGCCCGAAACGGGTACGAGCAGTACTTC.

The chain is built from TRBV7-9 and TRBJ2-5; no firm D call. The V gene lost 0 bases and the J gene lost 5 bases, with 10 bases spanning the gap. The length of the CDR3 is 14 residues. The germline gives CDR1 SEHNR, CDR2 FQNEAQ (reference sequence). CDR3 sequence: CASSLADARETQYF. The CDR3 coding sequence is TGTGCCAGCAGCTTAGCTGATGCCCGGGAGACCCAGTACTTC.

V usage is TRBV11-2 and J usage is TRBJ1-4, with 7 bases identical to TRBD1. The J segment lost 2 bases and the V segment lost 0 bases, leaving 3 bases of the junction unmatched. The germline V gene encodes CDR1 SGHAT and CDR2 FQNNGV. The CDR3 totals 16 residues. The CDR3 region is CASSLDYRGTNEKLFF. The DNA of the CDR3 is TGTGCCAGCAGCTTAGACTACAGGGGTACTAATGAAAAACTGTTTTTT.